This T cell receptor beta chain derives from a study of cytomegalovirus exposure and HLA in healthy donors. Study-level background: Roughly 180 million T cells yielded 117 million unique TCR beta sequences in earlier analysis.

The CDR3 spans 14 residues. Germline V gene sequence: CDR1 SGHRS, CDR2 YFSETQ. J was trimmed by 7 bases and V by 0 bases; bases with no gene match: 4. The PCR employed 60 Vbeta primers together with 13 Jbeta primers. Only in-frame clones appear in the TCRdb table, and some are missing; sequencing was by immunoSEQ multiplex PCR. The listing contains about 130,000 clones. The clonotype comes from a woman in her sixties in good health and CMV-seronegative. The sample comprised PBMCs. J is TRBJ1-5 and V is TRBV5-1; 7 positions match TRBD1. The CDR3 reads CASSLDGGQQPQHF. CDR3 bases: TGCGCCAGCAGCTTGGACGGGGGACAGCAGCCCCAGCATTTT.